The entry that follows covers one TCR beta chain sequence. One end of the junction does not line up with germline, which may come from a read error. Using immunoSEQ multiplex PCR, the repertoire was profiled, and TCRdb retains in-frame clones only, with some absent. The repertoire holds around 50,000 clones, with about 93% as singletons. These data originate in a study of T cell changes during pregnancy in multiple sclerosis. The germline gives CDR1 SNHLY, CDR2 FYNNEI. The CDR3 contains 11 residues. V usage is TRBV2 and J usage is TRBJ1-1; possibly TRBD1 for D (5 bases). The receptor was derived from a female donor in good health, enrolled as a control in a pregnancy study. The input for sequencing was CD4+ T cells from peripheral blood mononuclear cells, taken after pregnancy. The DNA of the CDR3 is TGTGCCAGCACCTCTGGGCGGGGCATTCGATTT. Its translation: CASTSGRGIRF.